This entry features one TCR beta chain sequence. Other DNA sequences within the sample encode an identical CDR3. Per the original data handling: Junction-only sequences produced by ImmunoSEQ had no quality scores, so filtering differed. Clones were read by immunoSEQ multiplex PCR, and TCRdb kept only the in-frame ones, dropping some. The D gene and trimming were derived from the DNA, and the V and J assignments and clone size from that table. The data show around 2,100,000 clones, roughly 95% seen once. This sample is part of a study of shared clonotypes between healthy human individuals. Selected positively for CCR7 and CD45RO-negative, naive CD8 cells excluded terminally differentiated effector memory CD45RA+ cells. V was trimmed by 5 bases and J by 1 base, leaving 9 bases between them. The CDR3 contains 13 residues. Per the germline V gene, CDR1 is LNHDA and CDR2 is SQIVND (reference sequence).

The sequencing input was naive CD8+ T cells sorted from blood. This TCR was sampled from a man between 18 and 35 years old in good health. The V gene is TRBV19, the J gene TRBJ2-7, with D possibly TRBD1 on 6 matching bases. CDR3 sequence (DNA): TGTGCCAGTAGTTGGACAGAGTCCTACGAGCAGTACTTC. It encodes CASSWTESYEQYF.